A selection of T cell receptor beta chains follows, all from one sample in a study of chemoradiotherapy in HPV16-positive cancers. Sequencing used immunoSEQ multiplex PCR; TCRdb keeps in-frame clones, though not all of them. Found here are about 21,000 clones, approximately 87% of them singletons; the top ten hold 2.3%. Here the sequenced sample was blood, taken from a patient who underwent chemoradiotherapy. These receptors all come from a human donor with HPV-associated anogenital cancer. The CDR3 runs from the conserved cysteine through the conserved F or W. The D gene is left open where the match is weak. For some rows the clone size is stated as once, few or many, or as a class when expanded; others skip it.

>15|.|TRBJ1-4|TRBV10-3|TRBD1
CAIRASTGPGEKLFF
TGTGCCATCAGGGCCTCGACAGGGCCAGGGGAAAAACTGTTTTTT
>16|.|TRBJ2-5|TRBV9|.
CASSVGAAGAQETQYF
TGTGCCAGCAGCGTAGGGGCTGCGGGGGCTCAAGAGACCCAGTACTTC
>15|.|TRBJ1-2|TRBV28|.
CASSSFRVSNYGYTF
TGTGCCAGCAGTTCCTTTAGAGTCTCCAACTATGGCTACACCTTC
>11|few|TRBJ2-7|TRBV28|.
CASRSFKEQYF
TGTGCCAGCAGATCCTTTAAGGAGCAGTACTTC
>15|once|TRBJ2-3|TRBV5-6|TRBD1
CASSLRGGSTDTQYF
TGTGCCAGCAGCTTACGAGGGGGCTCCACAGATACGCAGTATTTT
>16|.|TRBJ1-5|TRBV6-1|TRBD1
CASSEWSGGGNQPQHF
TGTGCCAGCAGTGAATGGTCAGGGGGCGGCAATCAGCCCCAGCATTTT
>15|.|TRBJ2-7|TRBV7-8|.
CASSLAELGQYEQYF
TGTGCCAGCAGCTTAGCCGAACTAGGCCAGTACGAGCAGTACTTC
>13|.|TRBJ2-1|TRBV5-4|TRBD2
CASSYGLDNEQFF
TGTGCCAGCAGCTACGGACTAGACAATGAGCAGTTCTTC
>15|.|TRBJ2-3|TRBV9|TRBD2
CASSVGGSRTDTQYF
TGTGCCAGCAGCGTAGGCGGGAGCCGCACAGATACGCAGTATTTT
>13|.|TRBJ1-2|TRBV2|.
CASSDQGIDGYTF
TGTGCCAGCAGTGACCAGGGAATAGATGGCTACACCTTC
>13|few|TRBJ2-6|TRBV5-1|.
CASSLVGANVLTF
TGCGCCAGCAGCCTCGTCGGAGCCAACGTCCTGACTTTC
>14|.|TRBJ1-1|TRBV5-4|.
CASSSAAQITEAFF
TGTGCCAGCAGCTCGGCCGCCCAGATCACTGAAGCTTTCTTT
>14|once|TRBJ2-7|TRBV7-2|.
CASRRGTDSYEQYF
TGTGCCAGCAGGCGCGGGACGGACAGCTACGAGCAGTACTTC
>15|.|TRBJ1-1|TRBV7-2|.
CASSLFSGRNTEAFF
TGTGCCAGCAGCTTATTTTCCGGGCGGAACACTGAAGCTTTCTTT
>16|once|TRBJ2-1|TRBV11-2|.
CASSPGVLGSYNEQFF
TGTGCCAGCAGCCCCGGGGTTTTAGGTTCCTACAATGAGCAGTTCTTC
>13|once|TRBJ2-3|TRBV4-2|.
CASSQASERWLYF
TGTGCCAGCAGCCAAGCTAGCGAGAGGTGGTTGTATTTT
>12|.|TRBJ2-7|TRBV7-9|.
CASSVADYEQYF
TGTGCCAGCTCGGTGGCGGACTACGAGCAGTACTTC
>11|.|TRBJ2-7|TRBV29-1|.
CAIRETYEQYF
TGCGCGATACGGGAAACCTACGAGCAGTACTTC
>16|.|TRBJ2-3|TRBV5-6|.
CASSLDRVWVTDTQYF
TGTGCCAGCAGCTTGGACAGGGTGTGGGTGACAGATACGCAGTATTTT
>12|.|TRBJ1-4|TRBV7-6|.
CASSLVREKLFF
TGTGCCAGCAGCTTAGTTCGTGAAAAACTGTTTTTT
>17|.|TRBJ1-1|TRBV27|TRBD1
CASSLRGGDRGNTEAFF
TGTGCCAGCAGTTTACGGGGTGGTGACAGGGGCAACACTGAAGCTTTCTTT
>14|.|TRBJ1-1|TRBV7-2|.
CASSLRRTNTEAFF
TGTGCCAGCAGCTTGAGAAGGACGAACACTGAAGCTTTCTTT
>14|.|TRBJ1-4|TRBV7-6|TRBD1
CASSDRDRDEKLFF
TGTGCCAGCAGCGACCGGGACAGGGACGAAAAACTGTTTTTT
>15|.|TRBJ2-4|TRBV19|.
CASSIVGGAKNIQYF
TGTGCCAGTAGTATAGTTGGGGGAGCCAAAAACATTCAGTACTTC
>12|once|TRBJ1-3|TRBV9|.
CASSGSGNTIYF
TGTGCCAGCAGCGGGTCTGGAAACACCATATATTTT
>17|few|TRBJ1-6|TRBV7-9|TRBD1
CASSSHDRQGAHSPLHF
TGTGCCAGCAGCTCACATGACCGACAGGGGGCGCATTCACCCCTCCACTTT
>16|.|TRBJ2-3|TRBV18|TRBD2
CASSAGIAGAGDTQYF
TGTGCCAGCTCAGCAGGGATAGCGGGAGCAGGAGATACGCAGTATTTT
>15|.|TRBJ2-7|TRBV7-9|.
CASSLSEDPRHEQYF
TGTGCCAGCAGCTTATCAGAGGACCCCCGCCACGAGCAGTACTTC
>15|.|TRBJ2-3|TRBV7-6|.
CASSWGGQGRDTQYF
TGTGCCAGCAGCTGGGGGGGGCAAGGTAGAGATACGCAGTATTTT
>13|.|TRBJ2-5|TRBV5-1|.
CASSLTVVETQYF
TGCGCCAGCAGCTTAACGGTCGTAGAGACCCAGTACTTC
>17|.|TRBJ2-3|TRBV19|TRBD1
CASSNRRDRGGTDTQYF
TGTGCCAGTAGTAACCGGCGGGACAGGGGAGGAACAGATACGCAGTATTTT